What follows are 12 T cell receptor beta chains derived from one specimen sequenced in a study of blood T cell repertoires in COVID-19. Sequencing was performed with immunoSEQ multiplex PCR; in TCRdb, only in-frame clones are kept and a portion is missing. The sample shows more than 95,000 clones, about four fifths of them seen only once. Sequenced: peripheral blood. These receptor sequences come from a woman aged 80 or over with acute or convalescent COVID-19.

The V call is TRBV3-1 (or the pseudogene TRBV3-2), the J call TRBJ2-1; a weak D match, TRBD2 (5 bases). Germline-derived CDR1 and CDR2 are LGHDT and YNNKEL (reference sequence). V dropped 1 base and J dropped 10 bases, with 17 bases sitting between them. The CDR3 totals 15 residues. The CDR3 loop is CASSQGLWEKGEQFF. CDR3 in DNA: TGTGCCAGCAGCCAAGGATTGTGGGAGAAAGGCGAGCAGTTCTTC.

The J gene is TRBJ2-4, the V gene TRBV29-1, with a tentative D call TRBD2 (7 bases). CDR1 is SQVTM and CDR2 is ANQGSEA in the germline V gene. Trimming stripped 6 bases from V and 6 bases from J, with 12 bases between. There are 12 residues in the CDR3. The CDR3 spells CSVGGAGNIQYF. The CDR3 DNA reads TGCAGCGTAGGGGGGGCCGGAAACATTCAGTACTTC. The variable domain in full, with the rest retrieved from reference TRBV29-1 and TRBJ2-4, is SAVISQKPSRDICQRGTSLTIQCQVDSQVTMMFWYRQQPGQSLTLIATANQGSEATYESGFVIDKFPISRPNLTFSTLTVSNMSPEDSSIYLCSVGGAGNIQYFGAGTRLSVL.

The table lists this clone with a few counts. V is TRBV6-5 and J is TRBJ2-2; D remains ambiguous. V was cut by 2 bases and J by 2 bases, with 9 bases left in between. This CDR3 is built from 15 residues. Per germline, CDR1 MNHEY and CDR2 SVGAGI. The CDR3 sequence: CASSYTTDNTGELFF. CDR3 in DNA: TGTGCCAGCAGTTACACAACAGACAACACCGGGGAGCTGTTTTTT.

The chain uses TRBV5-1 and TRBJ2-1, with a possible D match to TRBD2 (6 bases). CDR1 SGHRS and CDR2 YFSETQ come from the germline V gene. V gave up 0 bases and J gave up 5 bases, with 15 bases separating them. The CDR3 spans 16 residues. The CDR3 coding sequence is TGCGCCAGCAGCTTGGCCGGGACTCCCCGGAACAATGAGCAGTTCTTC. Its translation is CASSLAGTPRNNEQFF.

The genes are TRBV7-2 and TRBJ1-2; D not resolved. Germline V CDR1 and CDR2: SGHTA, FQGNSA. V lost 5 bases, J lost 11 bases, and 12 bases lay in between. The CDR3 is 11 amino acids. The CDR3 loop reads CASSEPGSYTF. The CDR3 DNA reads TGTGCCAGCAGCGAACCAGGTTCTTACACCTTC.

This clone is a singleton in its sample. The rearrangement joins TRBV19 to TRBJ1-2; no clear D. The CDR3 runs 14 residues. V dropped 8 bases and J dropped 8 bases, with 21 bases sitting between them. Germline CDR1 reads LNHDA; CDR2 reads SQIVND (reference sequence). The CDR3 DNA sequence: TGTGCCAGTTCACCCTTCGGACCCCCGGGAGGCTACACCTTC. Encoded protein: CASSPFGPPGGYTF.

V and J are TRBV9 and TRBJ2-4; the D gene is possibly TRBD1 (5 bases). CDR1 is SGDLS, CDR2 YYNGEE, per germline. The V and J ends lost 5 bases and 7 bases respectively, with 13 bases between them. The CDR3 runs to 13 residues. The CDR3 sequence: CASSGDRRNIQYF. In nucleotides, the CDR3 is TGTGCCAGCAGTGGAGACAGACGGAACATTCAGTACTTC.

The J gene is TRBJ1-3, the V gene TRBV28; no clear D gene. The V and J ends lost 7 bases and 2 bases respectively, with 12 bases between them. Germline V gene sequence: CDR1 MDHEN, CDR2 SYDVKM. CDR3 length: 14 residues. CDR3 residues: CASNRGGAGNTIYF. The CDR3, as DNA: TGTGCCAGCAACCGCGGTGGTGCTGGAAACACCATATATTTT.

This clone was picked up one time. This chain uses TRBV21-1 with TRBJ1-1; TRBD1 is the table's D call and was not checked against the DNA. TRBV21-1 is termed a pseudogene. This CDR3 comprises 19 residues. For the CDR3, the DNA is TGTGCCAGCAGCAAAAGAAAGGATCGGACGGACAGGTGGACTTCTGAAGCTTTCTTT. Translating gives CASSKRKDRTDRWTSEAFF.

The chain uses TRBV19 and TRBJ2-3, with unresolved D. The V end was cut by 5 bases, the J end by 2 bases, with 5 bases between. Germline values: CDR1 LNHDA, CDR2 SQIVND (reference sequence). The CDR3 has 12 amino acids. CDR3 residues: CASSLNTDTQYF. CDR3 coding DNA: TGTGCCAGTAGTCTAAACACAGATACGCAGTATTTT.

The chain employs TRBV29-1 and TRBJ2-3; tentative D call: TRBD2 (5 bases). V lost 4 bases to trimming and J lost 2 bases, with 13 bases between them. The length of the CDR3 is 14 residues. Per the germline V gene, CDR1 is SQVTM and CDR2 is ANQGSEA. The CDR3 spells CSVVFLGDTDTQYF. The CDR3, as DNA: TGCAGCGTTGTCTTCCTCGGGGACACAGATACGCAGTATTTT.

This clone was seen more than once but under ten times. The V call is TRBV2, the J call TRBJ1-2, with TRBD1 matching 8 bases. Germline V CDR1 and CDR2: SNHLY, FYNNEI. V was pared by 4 bases and J by 4 bases, with 8 bases of the junction left unmatched. The CDR3 contains 15 residues. The CDR3 nucleotides read TGTGCCAGCAGTGCTAGGACAGGGTTAGGCTATGGCTACACCTTC. It codes for CASSARTGLGYGYTF. Full variable domain (remainder filled in from reference TRBV2 and TRBJ1-2): EPEVTQTPSHQVTQMGQEVILRCVPISNHLYFYWYRQILGQKVEFLVSFYNNEISEKSEIFDDQFSVERPDGSNFTLKIRSTKLEDSAMYFCASSARTGLGYGYTFGSGTRLTVV.